This T cell receptor beta chain was recorded in a study of cytomegalovirus exposure and HLA in healthy donors. Study context: Caucasian-associated ancestry cluster membership applied to approximately 84% of nearly 400 genotyped donors.

In this sample, this clone turned up once. A read error may produce the germline difference seen at one junction end. Primers for the PCR totalled 60 Vbeta and 13 Jbeta. Sequenced by immunoSEQ multiplex PCR; TCRdb stores in-frame clones only, minus some. The sample shows about 190,000 clones, roughly 80% of them seen only once. Germline values: CDR1 MNHEY, CDR2 SVGAGI. The CDR3 length is 14 residues. What was sequenced was PBMCs. The chain carries TRBV6-5 and TRBJ2-5, with D perhaps TRBD2 (6 bases). The receptor was isolated from a woman between 25 and 40 years old in good health and CMV-seropositive. In DNA form, the CDR3 reads TGTGCCAGCAGTTACTCGGGGCGGGGTGAGACCCAGCACTTC. Translated, it gives CASSYSGRGETQHF.